This T cell receptor (beta chain) was found in a study of T cells in Graves' hyperthyroidism and ophthalmopathy (dated by TCRdb to the late 2010s). Study-wide context: Peripheral blood samples were taken at the time of initial diagnosis, prior to any treatment. For training and testing, the 80 to 100 patients in the discovery cohort were randomly divided in a 7:3 ratio. Thyroid tissue and blood T-cell repertoires from several Graves' hyperthyroidism patients were also compared in the study. Once sampling was done, hyperthyroidism patients were given methimazole at a starting dose of 30 mg daily, whereas ophthalmopathy patients were given high-dose intravenous methylprednisolone. Prospective prediction of ophthalmopathy was tested in an independent validation cohort of 18 to 20 hyperthyroidism patients and 17 patients who later progressed to ophthalmopathy. To identify distinguishing TCR V-J signatures, a discovery cohort of around 100 patients was used, comprising approximately 40 with Graves' ophthalmopathy and 57 with stable Graves' hyperthyroidism. According to the paper, TCR Vbeta CDR3 sequencing was carried out on approximately 140 peripheral blood samples, which came from 40 to 45 ophthalmopathy, about 75 hyperthyroidism and about 17 progressor patients. Overall results and qualifications from the work: Blood samples also contained most of the expanded thyroid clonotypes (frequency above 0.001), which suggests that blood repertoires may reflect thyroid immune responses. Ophthalmopathy was separated from stable hyperthyroidism by a 13 V-J signature model, with around 88% sensitivity and approximately 84% specificity obtained in cross-validation and 80%/75% obtained in testing. In validation, the model predicted progression to ophthalmopathy with 55% to 71% sensitivity and 72% to 85% specificity, a median of roughly seven months before onset. Sample size was not statistically predetermined, and blinding of investigators to group allocation was not performed.

Of note for this clonotype: Its antigen specificity is not known. A much bigger clone sits one base away, suggesting this may be a read error.

Ophthalmopathy patients had moderately to severely active disease, Clinical Activity Score of at least 3, NOSPECS grade of at least 4, and duration under 3 months. Exclusion was applied to patients with uncontrolled infections, other autoimmune diseases, pregnancy or lactation. Clinical symptoms, serum thyroxine and TRAb, thyroid ultrasound, and orbital computed tomography formed the basis for the diagnoses. Ficoll-Paque density gradient centrifugation was used to isolate PBMCs from about 10 ml of fresh peripheral blood. Total RNA was extracted using Trizol reagent, and RNA quality was assessed on an Agilent 2100 Bioanalyzer. From its cysteine to its phenylalanine, the CDR3 spans 11 amino acids. Only the CDR3 portion is preserved as DNA: 33 bases, with reading frame beginning at the first base. V drops 6 bases and J drops 1 base, leaving 3 bases in between. TCR beta CDR3 regions were amplified from RNA transcripts. The first round of RT-PCR for the TCR CDR3 was performed with the HTBI primer set and the Qiagen OneStep RT-PCR kit. A second multiplex PCR round built the libraries, followed by size selection and purification. Sequencing of the libraries was done on an Illumina HiSeq2000 using paired-end 100 bp reads. On the authors' methods: SOAPnuke was used to process the raw data, removing reads that contained adapters or uncalled bases, had a mean Phred below 15, or lacked an exact match to the constant primer or identifier. High-quality paired reads were merged with COPE v1.2.5, and unique nucleotide sequences were defined as clonotypes. MiTCR v1.1 was used to align clonotypes to the IMGT TRBV, TRBD and TRBJ reference segments. The analysis included only V-J combinations with a frequency above 0.0001, which together covered roughly 99% of the repertoires. The TCS score was defined as the ratio of F50 (clonal expansion) to E x V (chaos), calculated using BLOSUM62-based TCRdist between CDR3 peptides within each V-J. Welch's t-statistics and random forest reduced fewer than 600 V-J features to around 14, which were used in a naive Bayes classifier (R e1071). The public sequencing data were trimmed at Q25 with fastp and processed into clonotypes with MiXCR by TCRdb, which kept only in-frame beta chains. All rows with the same CDR3 protein become a single entry with the most common DNA and genes. These V and J calls are TCRdb output, not the study's own analysis. This sample comprises nearly 600,000 distinct CDR3 sequences, approximately 14% of them detected only once. The ten largest clones represent around 7% of the sample.

Sequencing was performed on blood. The chain uses TRBV12-3 or TRBV12-4 and TRBJ1-2; the D gene cannot be resolved reliably. The receptor comes from a woman aged 18-29 years with Graves' ophthalmopathy. The bases read TGTGCCAGCAGAGATAACTATGGCTACACCTTC. This encodes CASRDNYGYTF.